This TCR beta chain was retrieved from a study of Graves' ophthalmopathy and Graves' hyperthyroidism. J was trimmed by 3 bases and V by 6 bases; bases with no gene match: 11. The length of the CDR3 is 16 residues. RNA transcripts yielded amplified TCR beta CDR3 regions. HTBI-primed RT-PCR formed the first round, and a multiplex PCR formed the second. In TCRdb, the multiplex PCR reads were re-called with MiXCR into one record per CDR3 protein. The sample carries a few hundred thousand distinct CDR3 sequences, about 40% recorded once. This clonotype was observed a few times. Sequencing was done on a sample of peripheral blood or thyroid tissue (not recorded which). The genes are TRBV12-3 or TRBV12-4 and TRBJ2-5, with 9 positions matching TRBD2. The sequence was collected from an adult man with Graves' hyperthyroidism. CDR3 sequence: CASSQELAGTKETQYF. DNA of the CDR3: TGTGCCAGCAGCCAAGAGCTAGCGGGGACCAAAGAGACCCAGTACTTC.